The 13 T cell receptor beta chains in this list originate from one sample, sequenced in a study of blood T cells in healthy people across ages. Alongside a J-beta primer mix, a sample-barcoded 5' primer served in a second PCR lasting roughly 7 to 11 cycles. TCRdb called the 5' RACE reads again in MiXCR, with one record for every CDR3 protein. The table records more than 900,000 distinct CDR3 sequences, 20% to 25% of them present only once. This same sample was also part of a study on T cells of mothers and their children.

The sequencing sample was made of blood. The receptors come from a girl aged 2-9 years in good health.

This sequence joins TRBV12-3 or TRBV12-4 and TRBJ2-1; D ambiguous. Trimming removed 3 bases from V and 9 bases from J, with 9 bases in between. The CDR3 is 12 residues long. The CDR3 loop reads CASSFFQSEQFF. CDR3 nucleotides: TGTGCCAGCAGTTTTTTTCAGAGTGAGCAGTTCTTC.

The V gene is TRBV20-1, the J gene TRBJ2-1; 7 bases line up with TRBD1. Looked up from germline, CDR1 is DFQATT and CDR2 is SNEGSKA (reference sequence). The CDR3 loop spans 14 amino acids. V lost 6 bases to trimming and J lost 4 bases; unmatched junction nucleotides: 9. CDR3 bases: TGCAGTGCCCTGGGGACAGTAAGTTACAATGAGCAGTTCTTC. This sequence encodes CSALGTVSYNEQFF.

This clonotype was recorded a few times. This sequence joins TRBV20-1 and TRBJ1-1; D might be TRBD1 (6 bases). Germline CDR1 DFQATT, CDR2 SNEGSKA (reference sequence). Trimming stripped 1 base from V and 0 bases from J, with 6 bases between. The CDR3 consists of 13 residues. CDR3 amino acids: CSARGDMNTEAFF. The CDR3 DNA is TGCAGTGCTAGAGGGGACATGAACACTGAAGCTTTCTTT.

The genes are TRBV27 and TRBJ2-7; D is unresolved. The CDR3 is 13 amino acids. Germline V gives CDR1 MNHEY, CDR2 SMNVEV (reference sequence). Trimming removed 3 bases at V and 2 bases at J, with 8 bases between. The CDR3 DNA follows: TGTGCCAGCAGTTTCCAAGCCCCCTACGAGCAGTACTTC. This codes for CASSFQAPYEQYF.

There are a few counts of this clonotype. The chain recombines TRBV28 with TRBJ2-5; D unclear. The CDR3 covers 13 residues. CDR1 is MDHEN, CDR2 SYDVKM, per germline. V was shortened by 5 bases and J by 4 bases, with 11 bases between the two germline ends. The CDR3 spells CASSIGRTETQYF. DNA for the CDR3: TGTGCCAGCAGTATAGGGCGGACAGAGACCCAGTACTTC.

This clonotype showed up many times. The chain has TRBV7-9 and TRBJ1-2; no definite D call. Per the germline V gene, CDR1 is SEHNR and CDR2 is FQNEAQ (reference sequence). This CDR3 comprises 12 residues. Trimming stripped 6 bases from V and 6 bases from J, with 11 bases between. The CDR3 DNA reads as TGTGCCAGCAGGTCGGACGGAGATGGCTACACCTTC. Translation: CASRSDGDGYTF.

This clonotype was observed a few times. The chain links TRBV6-2 or TRBV6-3 to TRBJ2-7, with D perhaps matching TRBD2 (6 bases). Germline V gene lookup returns CDR1 MNHEY and CDR2 SVGEGT. The ends were cut back, 7 bases at V and 4 bases at J, with 17 bases in the middle. This CDR3 is 14 amino acids long. The CDR3: CASTKPSGLYEQYF. In nucleotides, the CDR3 is TGTGCCAGCACGAAGCCAAGCGGGCTTTACGAGCAGTACTTC.

Regarding this clonotype: Mismatch with germline at one junction end may stem from a read error. The chain links TRBV9 to TRBJ2-1; 7 positions match TRBD2. Germline V gene data show CDR1 as SGDLS and CDR2 as YYNGEE. The CDR3 is 15 amino acids. The CDR3 DNA reads TGTGTCAGCAGCGTAGGCCTAGCGGACTACAATGAGCAGTTCTTC. Protein: CVSSVGLADYNEQFF.

This chain connects TRBV29-1 to TRBJ2-1; D unclear. CDR1 and CDR2 (germline): SQVTM, ANQGSEA. The CDR3 totals 13 residues. V was pared by 0 bases and J by 8 bases, with 11 bases between. In DNA form, the CDR3 reads TGCAGCGTTGAAGACGGGCCATCGGATGAGCAGTTCTTC. Protein product: CSVEDGPSDEQFF.

V is TRBV7-2 and J is TRBJ1-2, with D possibly being TRBD1 (5 bases). The CDR3 is 13 residues long. Trimming shortened V by 3 bases and J by 7 bases, and 12 bases separated the two germline ends. From germline, CDR1 is SGHTA and CDR2 FQGNSA. The DNA for the CDR3 is TGTGCCAGCAGCTTCCGGGGCGATGGTGGCTACACCTTC. It yields the protein CASSFRGDGGYTF.

This sequence joins TRBV4-2 and TRBJ2-1, with D possibly being TRBD1 (5 bases). The end of the DNA is better explained by TRBJ2-7, so the J call may be wrong. Germline V lookup: CDR1 LGHNA, CDR2 YNFKEQ. The CDR3 covers 15 residues. CDR3 in amino acids: CASSFISGRGYEQYF. CDR3 in DNA: TGTGCCAGCAGCTTCATCTCTGGTAGGGGTTACGAGCAGTACTTC.

The chain has TRBV29-1 and TRBJ2-2; 13 positions agree with TRBD2. Per the germline V gene, CDR1 is SQVTM and CDR2 is ANQGSEA. J gave up 6 bases and V 3 bases, and 4 bases lay outside the gene matches. This CDR3 is built from 15 residues. The CDR3 DNA sequence: TGCAGCGTTGAGAGGACTAGCGGGAGTTCCGGGGAGCTGTTTTTT. Translated, it gives CSVERTSGSSGELFF.

This clonotype was seen a handful of times. This chain connects TRBV7-9 to TRBJ2-7; 8 nucleotides line up with TRBD2. The CDR3 consists of 13 residues. V dropped 7 bases and J dropped 6; count of bases not matched to a gene: 8. Per the germline V gene, CDR1 is SEHNR and CDR2 is FQNEAQ (reference sequence). The CDR3 loop is CASTREGEREQYF. The CDR3 region has the DNA TGTGCCAGCACCCGGGAGGGTGAACGCGAGCAGTACTTC. Filled out from reference TRBV7-9 and TRBJ2-7, the complete variable domain reads DTGVSQNPRHKITKRGQNVTFRCDPISEHNRLYWYRQTLGQGPEFLTYFQNEAQLEKSRLLSDRFSAERPKGSFSTLEIQRTEQGDSAMYLCASTREGEREQYFGPGTRLTVT.